This entry is about one TCR beta chain. The record originates from a study of PD-L1 blockade in urothelial cancer. Overall study: The number of prior chemotherapy regimens per patient was 0 to 3. The researchers analyzed blood 3 weeks (second dose) and 6 weeks after treatment start.

Produced via immunoSEQ multiplex PCR; TCRdb's table is partial and in-frame only. The repertoire holds tens of thousands of clones, with around 84% as singletons. Sequencing was performed on PBMCs, taken around atezolizumab (anti-PD-L1) treatment. The TCR originated in a man in his 70s with urothelial cancer.

The CDR3: CASSLQGSGNTIYF. CDR3 sequence (DNA): TGTGCCAGCAGCTTACAGGGAAGCGGAAACACCATATATTTT. The J gene is TRBJ1-3, the V gene TRBV7-9; a possible D gene is TRBD1 (5 bases). The CDR3 totals 14 residues. V was clipped by 2 bases and J by 4 bases, with 9 bases between them. The V gene's germline CDR1 is SEHNR and CDR2 FQNEAQ (reference sequence).